This entry lists 24 T cell receptor beta chains sequenced from one sample in a study of blood T cell repertoires in COVID-19. Generated by immunoSEQ multiplex PCR, the TCRdb table keeps only in-frame clones and is missing some. Altogether some 250,000 clones are present, 86% being singletons, with the ten largest covering about 3%. The sample consisted of peripheral blood. These receptors originate from a young woman who had recovered from COVID-19.

The genes are TRBV7-9 and TRBJ1-5; 11 bases agree with TRBD1. The V segment lost 1 base and the J segment 6 bases; nucleotides outside the gene matches: 2. This CDR3 has 15 amino acids. Germline V gene sequence: CDR1 SEHNR, CDR2 FQNEAQ (reference sequence). CDR3 bases: TGTGCCAGCAGCTTAGGGGACAGGGGGGGTCAGCCCCAGCATTTT. This codes for CASSLGDRGGQPQHF.

This chain links TRBV5-6 with TRBJ1-1; perhaps TRBD1 as D (6 bases). V was cut by 0 bases and J by 7 bases, with 19 bases left in between. This CDR3 region has 16 residues. Germline CDR1 is SGHDT and CDR2 is YYEEEE. In DNA, the CDR3 is TGTGCCAGCAGCTTGGTTCAGGGGTGGTCTTGGGATGAAGCTTTCTTT. Residues: CASSLVQGWSWDEAFF. Full variable domain (rest looked up from reference TRBV5-6 and TRBJ1-1): DAGVTQSPTHLIKTRGQQVTLRCSPKSGHDTVSWYQQALGQGPQFIFQYYEEEERQRGNFPDRFSGHQFPNYSSELNVNALLLGDSALYLCASSLVQGWSWDEAFFGQGTRLTVV.

This clone was picked up one time. The rearrangement joins TRBV7-7 to TRBJ1-4, with 8 bases aligning to TRBD1. The CDR3 has 16 amino acids. Germline V gene sequence: CDR1 SSHAT, CDR2 FNYEAQ (reference sequence). V shed 5 bases, J shed 3 bases, and the junction held 8 bases outside the gene matches. The CDR3 spells CASSRQGSPSNEKLFF. The CDR3 bases are TGTGCCAGCAGCCGACAGGGGAGTCCTTCTAATGAAAAACTGTTTTTT.

This clone was recorded once. This rearrangement joins TRBV2 to TRBJ1-2; TRBD1 might be the D (5 bases). Trimming took 8 bases from V and 4 from J, leaving 17 bases between them. In germline, CDR1 is SNHLY, CDR2 FYNNEI. This CDR3 comprises 14 residues. The CDR3 loop is CASFGMQGGYGYTF. The CDR3 DNA reads as TGTGCCAGCTTCGGGATGCAGGGAGGCTATGGCTACACCTTC.

The CDR3 is CASSLEYGGVEFF. CDR3 in DNA: TGTGCCAGCAGCTTAGAGTACGGGGGGGTAGAGTTCTTC. The chain links TRBV11-3 to TRBJ2-1; 8 bases are shared with TRBD2. The V gene end was trimmed by 0 bases and the J gene end by 14 bases; junction bases not matched to a gene: 6. This CDR3 has 13 residues. Germline V gene data show CDR1 as SGHNT and CDR2 as YENEEA.

As concerns this clone: Germline is not matched at one junction end, which may reflect a read error. The chain couples TRBV7-9 to TRBJ2-7; 9 bases align to TRBD1. Looked up from germline, CDR1 is SEHNR and CDR2 is FQNEAQ (reference sequence). The CDR3 length is 15 residues. This chain's CDR3 is CASSSPGQGPFILDF. CDR3 in DNA: TGTGCCAGCAGCTCACCGGGACAGGGTCCCTTTATTCTGGACTTC.

This clone was recorded once. Distinct nucleotide sequences in the sample also encode this CDR3. The chain recombines TRBV5-1 with TRBJ2-1; 7 bases are shared with TRBD1. V shed 1 base and J 0 bases; nucleotides not matched to a gene: 1. Per germline, CDR1 SGHRS and CDR2 YFSETQ. The CDR3 has 15 amino acids. The CDR3 DNA sequence: TGCGCCAGCAGCTTGAGACAGGGCTCCTACAATGAGCAGTTCTTC. This sequence encodes CASSLRQGSYNEQFF.

The chain uses TRBV6-5 and TRBJ2-5; unclear D gene. CDR3 length: 12 amino acids. The V gene's germline CDR1 is MNHEY and CDR2 SVGAGI. V was clipped by 9 bases and J by 2 bases, with 10 bases between them. The CDR3 loop is CASLELQETQYF. As DNA, the CDR3 is TGTGCCAGTTTGGAGTTACAAGAGACCCAGTACTTC.

The V and J genes are TRBV6-5 and TRBJ2-2; 7 bases match TRBD2. The CDR3 extends over 15 amino acids. Germline CDR1 reads MNHEY; CDR2 reads SVGAGI. The trim removed 3 bases at V and 9 bases at J, leaving 10 bases unmatched. CDR3: CASSYISGDSRELFF. CDR3 coding DNA: TGTGCCAGCAGTTATATAAGCGGGGACTCCCGGGAGCTGTTTTTT.

DNA for the CDR3: TGTGCCAGCAGCTTACCCAAAGATACGCAGTATTTT. As protein: CASSLPKDTQYF. The chain uses TRBV7-6 and TRBJ2-3, with D hard to call. Trimming pared 2 bases from V and 5 bases from J, leaving 5 bases between. In germline, CDR1 is SGHVS, CDR2 FNYEAQ. The CDR3 extends over 12 amino acids.

The chain employs TRBV7-6 and TRBJ2-7, with D possibly matching TRBD1 (6 bases). The CDR3 consists of 15 residues. The V and J ends lost 6 bases and 3 bases respectively, with 18 bases between them. In germline, CDR1 is SGHVS, CDR2 FNYEAQ. The CDR3 DNA is TGTGCCAGCAGTACCTTAGACAGGACAGACTACGAGCAGTACTTC. Protein: CASSTLDRTDYEQYF.

The gene calls are TRBV18 and TRBJ2-1; 9 nucleotides match TRBD1. The CDR3 has 16 residues. Per germline, CDR1 KGHSH and CDR2 LQKENI. V lost 3 bases and J lost 3; bases outside the gene matches: 6. The chain's CDR3 is CASSPIPGQGYNEQFF. CDR3 nucleotide sequence: TGTGCCAGCTCACCTATTCCGGGACAGGGCTACAATGAGCAGTTCTTC.

This clone has a handful of counts. The chain uses TRBV12-3 or TRBV12-4 and TRBJ2-1, with 10 bases fitting TRBD1. CDR3 size: 13 residues. V gave up 6 bases and J gave up 7 bases; unmatched junction bases: 3. CDR3 in amino acids: CASSGTGVNEQFF. Here the CDR3 DNA reads TGTGCCAGCAGCGGGACAGGGGTTAATGAGCAGTTCTTC.

The chain employs TRBV2 and TRBJ2-3; 7 bases align to TRBD2. Germline loops: CDR1 SNHLY, CDR2 FYNNEI. J was trimmed by 5 bases and V by 5 bases; bases with no gene match: 7. The CDR3 is made up of 14 amino acids. CDR3 loop: CASSRLAGVDTQYF. Written as DNA, the CDR3 is TGTGCCAGCAGTCGATTGGCGGGGGTAGATACGCAGTATTTT. Based on the CDR3 plus reference TRBV2 and TRBJ2-3, the full variable domain is EPEVTQTPSHQVTQMGQEVILRCVPISNHLYFYWYRQILGQKVEFLVSFYNNEISEKSEIFDDQFSVERPDGSNFTLKIRSTKLEDSAMYFCASSRLAGVDTQYFGPGTRLTVL.

This chain connects TRBV11-2 to TRBJ1-2; D perhaps matches TRBD1 (6 bases). Germline values: CDR1 SGHAT, CDR2 FQNNGV. The V end was cut by 5 bases, the J end by 4 bases, with 11 bases between. There are 13 residues in the CDR3. CDR3 coding DNA: TGTGCCAGCAGCGCCGGACAGCGCTATGGCTACACCTTC. Translated, it gives CASSAGQRYGYTF.

This chain connects TRBV7-3 to TRBJ2-7; D perhaps matches TRBD1 (8 bases). Trimming removed 3 bases from V and 6 bases from J, with 12 bases in between. The CDR3 totals 13 residues. Germline values: CDR1 SGHTA, CDR2 FQGTGA. The CDR3 coding sequence is TGTGCCAGCAGCTTGACAGGGGAGGGCGAGCAGTACTTC. This sequence encodes CASSLTGEGEQYF.

The rearrangement joins TRBV2 to TRBJ2-1; TRBD2 is a possible D gene (5 bases). The CDR3 loop spans 12 amino acids. The germline V and J ends were trimmed by 3 bases and 7 bases, with 7 bases remaining between them. Germline V lookup: CDR1 SNHLY, CDR2 FYNNEI. In nucleotides, the CDR3 is TGTGCCAGCAGTGAGCGGAGGAATGAGCAGTTCTTC. It yields the protein CASSERRNEQFF.

CDR3 amino acids: CASSPGTGGNQPQHF. The CDR3 coding sequence is TGTGCCAGCAGCCCTGGGACAGGGGGGAATCAGCCCCAGCATTTT. This sequence joins TRBV5-8 and TRBJ1-5; 11 nucleotides match TRBD1. CDR3 length equals 15 residues. Germline V gene sequence: CDR1 SGHTS, CDR2 YDEGEE. The V segment lost 4 bases and the J segment 4 bases; nucleotides outside the gene matches: 4.

The V call is TRBV4-3, the J call TRBJ2-3; the D is unclear. V lost 0 bases and J lost 0, with 10 bases in between. CDR3 length: 16 residues. Looked up from germline, CDR1 is LGHNA and CDR2 is YSLEER. Here the CDR3 DNA reads TGCGCCAGCAGCCAAGATCCGAGGTACAGCACAGATACGCAGTATTTT. Its translation: CASSQDPRYSTDTQYF.

V usage is TRBV9 and J usage is TRBJ2-1, with 7 bases aligning to TRBD2. Per germline, CDR1 SGDLS and CDR2 YYNGEE. V was pared by 0 bases and J by 5 bases, with 5 bases of the junction left unmatched. The CDR3 contains 15 residues. The CDR3 here is CASSVVAGTNNEQFF. CDR3 sequence (DNA): TGTGCCAGCAGCGTAGTGGCCGGGACTAACAATGAGCAGTTCTTC.

The chain links TRBV5-6 to TRBJ1-1; D ambiguous. The CDR3 contains 14 residues. V was pared by 0 bases and J by 1 base, with 7 bases between. Germline V gene data show CDR1 as SGHDT and CDR2 as YYEEEE. CDR3 region: CASSLGLPNTEAFF. For the CDR3, the DNA is TGTGCCAGCAGCTTGGGACTTCCGAACACTGAAGCTTTCTTT. The full variable domain, completed using reference TRBV5-6 and TRBJ1-1, is DAGVTQSPTHLIKTRGQQVTLRCSPKSGHDTVSWYQQALGQGPQFIFQYYEEEERQRGNFPDRFSGHQFPNYSSELNVNALLLGDSALYLCASSLGLPNTEAFFGQGTRLTVV.

The chain joins TRBV6-1 to TRBJ1-2; D is undetermined. Trimming took off 3 bases at V and 2 bases at J, with 7 bases between the two ends. Germline V gene sequence: CDR1 MNHNS, CDR2 SASEGT. This CDR3 is built from 13 residues. CDR3 residues: CASSERKNYGYTF. CDR3 DNA sequence: TGTGCCAGCAGTGAGAGAAAGAACTATGGCTACACCTTC.

This clone was recorded only once. The junction departs from the called germline gene at one end, perhaps through a read error. V gene TRBV14 combines with J gene TRBJ2-7; D is uncertain. Germline CDR1 reads SGHDN; CDR2 reads FVKESK. The CDR3 spans 13 residues. The CDR3 spells CASNQGASWEQYF. CDR3 in DNA: TGTGCCAGCAACCAAGGCGCCTCCTGGGAGCAGTACTTC.

Comment on this clone: Other DNA sequences in the sample encode the same CDR3. The rearrangement joins TRBV10-3 to TRBJ2-7; 10 nucleotides line up with TRBD1. The junction had 3 bases not matched to a gene; V was cut back by 3 bases and J by 1 base. Germline CDR1 ENHRY, CDR2 SYGVKD. The CDR3 loop spans 15 amino acids. For the CDR3, the DNA is TGTGCCATCAGTGATCCGGGACAGGGGTCCTACGAGCAGTACTTC. Translation gives CAISDPGQGSYEQYF.